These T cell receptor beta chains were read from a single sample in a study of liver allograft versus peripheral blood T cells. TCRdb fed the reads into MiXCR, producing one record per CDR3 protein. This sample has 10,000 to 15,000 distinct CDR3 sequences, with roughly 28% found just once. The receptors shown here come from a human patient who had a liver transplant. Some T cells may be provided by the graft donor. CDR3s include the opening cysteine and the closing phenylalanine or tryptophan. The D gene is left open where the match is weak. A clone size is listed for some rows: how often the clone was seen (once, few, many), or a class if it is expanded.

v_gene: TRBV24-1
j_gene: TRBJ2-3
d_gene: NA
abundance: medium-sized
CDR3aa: CATSDSPGGISSTDTQYF
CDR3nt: TGTGCCACCAGTGATTCGCCAGGAGGTATATCTAGCACAGATACGCAGTATTTT

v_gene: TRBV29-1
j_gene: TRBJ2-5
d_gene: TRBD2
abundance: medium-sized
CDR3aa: CSVEIPGFRGSYAETQYF
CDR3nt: TGCAGCGTTGAAATCCCCGGGTTTCGCGGGAGTTACGCAGAGACCCAGTACTTC

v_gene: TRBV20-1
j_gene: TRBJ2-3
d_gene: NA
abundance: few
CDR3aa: CSASDSWGTSTDTQYF
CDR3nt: TGCAGTGCTAGTGATAGCTGGGGAACGAGCACAGATACGCAGTATTTT

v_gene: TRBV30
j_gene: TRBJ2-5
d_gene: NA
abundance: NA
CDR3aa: CAWARQYQETQYF
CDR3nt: TGTGCCTGGGCTAGACAGTACCAAGAGACCCAGTACTTC

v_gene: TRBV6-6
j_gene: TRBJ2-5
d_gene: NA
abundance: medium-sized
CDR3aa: CASSEGLGQETQYF
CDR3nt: TGTGCCAGCAGCGAGGGACTGGGCCAAGAGACCCAGTACTTC

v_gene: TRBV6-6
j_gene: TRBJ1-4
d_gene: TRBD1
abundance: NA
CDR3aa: CASRAPGTGLQKLFF
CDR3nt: TGTGCCAGCAGAGCTCCCGGGACAGGTCTACAAAAACTGTTTTTT

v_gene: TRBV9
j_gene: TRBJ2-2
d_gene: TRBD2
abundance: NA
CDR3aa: CASSPGLAGSTGELFF
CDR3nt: TGTGCCAGCAGCCCGGGACTAGCGGGATCCACCGGGGAGCTGTTTTTT

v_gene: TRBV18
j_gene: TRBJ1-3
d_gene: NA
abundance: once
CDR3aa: CASSPSRPPGNTIYF
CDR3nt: TGTGCCAGCTCACCCAGCCGACCCCCTGGAAACACCATATATTTT

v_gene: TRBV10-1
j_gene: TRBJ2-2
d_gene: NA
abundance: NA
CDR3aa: CASSGRRPNTGELFF
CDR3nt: TGCGCCAGCAGTGGCCGTCGGCCGAACACCGGGGAGCTGTTTTTT

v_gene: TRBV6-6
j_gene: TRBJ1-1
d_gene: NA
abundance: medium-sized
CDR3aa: CASSHRKGVLLLNTEAFF
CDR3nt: TGTGCCAGCAGTCATCGGAAGGGGGTACTACTACTGAACACTGAAGCTTTCTTT

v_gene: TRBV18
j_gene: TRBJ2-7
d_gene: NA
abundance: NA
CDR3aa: CASSPPGLAREQYF
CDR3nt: TGTGCCAGCTCACCACCGGGGCTAGCTCGCGAGCAGTACTTC

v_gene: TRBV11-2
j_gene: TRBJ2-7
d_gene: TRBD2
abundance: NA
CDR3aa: CASSLGLAGGDEQYF
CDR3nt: TGTGCCAGCAGCTTAGGACTAGCGGGAGGGGACGAGCAGTACTTC

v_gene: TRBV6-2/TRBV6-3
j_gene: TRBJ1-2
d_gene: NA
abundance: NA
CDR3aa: CASLQTPWTAVAYGYTF
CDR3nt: TGTGCCTCACTCCAGACCCCGTGGACCGCGGTTGCCTATGGCTACACCTTC

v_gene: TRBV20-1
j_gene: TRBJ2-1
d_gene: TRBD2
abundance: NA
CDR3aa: CSASRRAGGPRNEQFF
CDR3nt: TGCAGTGCTAGCCGTAGAGCGGGAGGGCCCCGGAATGAGCAGTTCTTC

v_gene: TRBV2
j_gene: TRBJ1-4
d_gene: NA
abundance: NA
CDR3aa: CASSEWGSNEKLFF
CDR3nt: TGTGCCAGCAGTGAATGGGGGTCTAATGAAAAACTGTTTTTT

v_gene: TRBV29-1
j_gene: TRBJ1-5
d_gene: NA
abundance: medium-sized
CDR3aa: CSVGAGGNQPQHF
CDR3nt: TGCAGCGTTGGGGCAGGGGGCAATCAGCCCCAGCATTTT

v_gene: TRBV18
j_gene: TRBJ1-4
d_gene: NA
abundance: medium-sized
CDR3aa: CASSPNRDGEKLFF
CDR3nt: TGTGCCAGCTCGCCCAACAGGGACGGGGAAAAACTGTTTTTT

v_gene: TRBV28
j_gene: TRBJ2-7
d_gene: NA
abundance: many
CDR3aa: CASSLPVLARGEQYF
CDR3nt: TGTGCCAGCAGTTTACCGGTCCTAGCTCGGGGCGAGCAGTACTTC

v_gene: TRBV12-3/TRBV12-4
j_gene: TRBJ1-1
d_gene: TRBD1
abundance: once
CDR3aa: CASSRDRGFEAFF
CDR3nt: TGTGCCAGCAGTCGGGACAGGGGCTTTGAAGCTTTCTTT

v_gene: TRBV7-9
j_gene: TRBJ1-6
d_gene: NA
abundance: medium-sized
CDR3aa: CASSFGTENSPLHF
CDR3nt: TGTGCCAGCAGCTTTGGTACGGAGAATTCACCCCTCCACTTT

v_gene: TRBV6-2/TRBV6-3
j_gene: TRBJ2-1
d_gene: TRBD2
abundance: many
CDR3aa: CASSYSRRTSANEQFF
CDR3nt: TGTGCCAGCAGTTACTCGAGACGGACTAGCGCCAATGAGCAGTTCTTC

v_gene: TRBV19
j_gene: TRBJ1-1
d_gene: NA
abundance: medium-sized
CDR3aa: CASSIRVQYSDGEAFF
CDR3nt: TGTGCCAGTAGTATAAGGGTCCAGTATTCGGACGGTGAAGCTTTCTTT

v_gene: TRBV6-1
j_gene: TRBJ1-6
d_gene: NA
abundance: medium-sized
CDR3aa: CASNPGQVNSPLHF
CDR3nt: TGTGCCAGCAACCCGGGACAAGTAAATTCACCCCTCCACTTT

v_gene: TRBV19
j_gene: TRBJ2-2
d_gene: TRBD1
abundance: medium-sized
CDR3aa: CASSIEQGALPAGELFF
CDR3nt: TGTGCCAGTAGTATAGAGCAGGGGGCCCTACCCGCCGGGGAGCTGTTTTTT

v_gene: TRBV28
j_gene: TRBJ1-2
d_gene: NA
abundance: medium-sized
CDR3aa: CASSLQGYGYTF
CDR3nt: TGTGCCAGCAGTCTCCAGGGGTATGGCTACACCTTC

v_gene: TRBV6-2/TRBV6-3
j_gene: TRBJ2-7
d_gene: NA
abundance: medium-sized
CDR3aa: CASSWSGYEQYF
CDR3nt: TGTGCCAGCAGTTGGAGCGGCTACGAGCAGTACTTC

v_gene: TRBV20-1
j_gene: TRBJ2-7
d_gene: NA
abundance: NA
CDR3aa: CSAGRGLGEQYF
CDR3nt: TGCAGTGCTGGCCGTGGGCTCGGCGAGCAGTACTTC

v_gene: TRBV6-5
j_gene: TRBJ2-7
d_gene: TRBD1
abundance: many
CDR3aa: CASSYQRDRGYEQYF
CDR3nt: TGTGCCAGCAGTTACCAAAGGGACAGGGGTTACGAGCAGTACTTC

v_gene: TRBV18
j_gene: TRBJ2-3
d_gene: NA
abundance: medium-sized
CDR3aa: CASWHGDYPDTQYF
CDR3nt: TGTGCCAGCTGGCATGGGGATTACCCAGATACGCAGTATTTT

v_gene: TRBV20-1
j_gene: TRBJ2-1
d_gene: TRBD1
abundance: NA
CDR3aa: CSARAGQFNEQFF
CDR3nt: TGCAGTGCTAGAGCGGGACAGTTCAATGAGCAGTTCTTC

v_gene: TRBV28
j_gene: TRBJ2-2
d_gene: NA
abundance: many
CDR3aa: CASTKGQLTGELFF
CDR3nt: TGTGCCAGCACTAAGGGGCAGCTCACCGGGGAGCTGTTTTTT

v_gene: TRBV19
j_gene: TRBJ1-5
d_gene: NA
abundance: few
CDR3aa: CASSMQSNQPQHF
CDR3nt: TGTGCCAGTAGTATGCAAAGCAATCAGCCCCAGCATTTT

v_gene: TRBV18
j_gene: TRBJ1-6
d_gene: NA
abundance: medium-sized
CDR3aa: CASSPLGGQNNSPLHF
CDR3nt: TGTGCCAGCTCGCCACTGGGAGGACAGAATAATTCACCCCTCCACTTT

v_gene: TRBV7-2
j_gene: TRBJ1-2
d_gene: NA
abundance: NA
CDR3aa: CASSPVVGYTF
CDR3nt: TGTGCCAGCAGCCCGGTGGTTGGCTACACCTTC

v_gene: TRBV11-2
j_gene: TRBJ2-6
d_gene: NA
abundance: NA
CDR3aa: CASSSQGNDFSGANVLTF
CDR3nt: TGTGCCAGCAGCTCGCAGGGGAACGACTTCTCTGGGGCCAACGTCCTGACTTTC

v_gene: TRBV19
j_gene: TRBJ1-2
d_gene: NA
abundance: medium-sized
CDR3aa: CASSIWQGDNGYTF
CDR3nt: TGTGCCAGTAGTATCTGGCAGGGCGATAATGGCTACACCTTC

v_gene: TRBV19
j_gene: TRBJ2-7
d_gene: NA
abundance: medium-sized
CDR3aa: CASTPSRTPNSYEQYF
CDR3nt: TGTGCCAGTACCCCATCCCGGACGCCTAACTCCTACGAGCAGTACTTC

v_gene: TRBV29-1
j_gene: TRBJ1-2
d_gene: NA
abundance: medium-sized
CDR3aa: CSVLTATISYGYTF
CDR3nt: TGCAGCGTCCTGACAGCCACAATTTCTTATGGCTACACCTTC

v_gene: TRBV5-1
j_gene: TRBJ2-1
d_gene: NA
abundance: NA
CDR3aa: CASSLTATSNNEQFF
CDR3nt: TGCGCCAGCAGCCTAACAGCCACGTCTAACAATGAGCAGTTCTTC

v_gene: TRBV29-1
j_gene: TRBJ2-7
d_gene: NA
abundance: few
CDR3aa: CSGDRAGEQYF
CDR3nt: TGCAGCGGCGACAGGGCGGGAGAGCAGTACTTC

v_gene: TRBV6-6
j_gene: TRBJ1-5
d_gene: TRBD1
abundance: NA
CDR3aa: CASSSTGTTQPQHF
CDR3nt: TGTGCCAGCAGTTCGACAGGGACGACTCAGCCCCAGCATTTT